One and the same sample provided the 21 T cell receptor beta chains below, sequenced in a study of shared clonotypes between healthy human individuals. Only in-frame clones appear in the TCRdb table, and some are missing; sequencing was by immunoSEQ multiplex PCR. The data show more than 1 million clones, 75% to 80% seen once. What was sequenced was memory CD4+ T cells from PBMCs. As for subset: CD45RA-negative fraction. Receptor source: a man between 18 and 35 years old in good health. Some clones in this sample may be carry-over from other donors' samples.

About this clone: This sample also contains other DNA sequences that code for the same CDR3. The rearrangement links TRBV2 to TRBJ1-1; weak D call: TRBD1 (6 bases). This CDR3 comprises 13 residues. The V end lost 6 bases, the J end lost 0 bases, and 8 bases lay between the germline ends. Germline loops: CDR1 SNHLY, CDR2 FYNNEI. CDR3 in amino acids: CASRGQMNTEAFF. In DNA, the CDR3 is TGTGCCAGCAGAGGACAGATGAACACTGAAGCTTTCTTT.

This chain uses TRBV4-1 with TRBJ1-2, with D maybe TRBD1 (5 bases). The CDR3 is 15 amino acids. Deletions cut 1 base from V and 5 bases from J, with 14 bases between. CDR1 and CDR2 (germline): MGHRA, YSYEKL. CDR3 sequence: CASSQVGGDGYGYTF. The CDR3 nucleotides read TGCGCCAGCAGCCAAGTTGGGGGTGACGGGTATGGCTACACCTTC.

The chain carries TRBV11-2 and TRBJ2-3; TRBD1 aligns across 8 bases. Germline trimming cut 5 bases from V and 3 bases from J; bases unmatched to any gene: 7. The CDR3 extends over 15 amino acids. Germline V CDR1 and CDR2: SGHAT, FQNNGV. CDR3 nucleotides: TGTGCCAGCAGCCCCAGGGGGCTACGGACAGATACGCAGTATTTT. It translates to CASSPRGLRTDTQYF.

This clone showed up many times. At the DNA level, this CDR3 is encoded by other sequences in the same sample as well. CDR3 amino acids: CAISEGLGRTYEQYF. In DNA, the CDR3 is TGTGCCATCAGTGAGGGACTAGGCCGTACCTACGAGCAGTACTTC. This chain links TRBV10-3 with TRBJ2-7, with 7 bases aligning to TRBD2. CDR3 length equals 15 residues. The V gene end was trimmed by 2 bases and the J gene end by 2 bases; junction bases not matched to a gene: 6. Germline loops: CDR1 ENHRY, CDR2 SYGVKD.

This chain links TRBV30 with TRBJ2-5; TRBD1 or TRBD2 may be the D gene (5 bases each). The CDR3 contains 16 residues. Looked up from germline, CDR1 is GTSNPN and CDR2 is SVGIG (reference sequence). Trimming left V 1 base short and J 2 bases short, with 17 bases between. CDR3 in DNA: TGTGCCTGGAGTGAGCCTCTGGGACGGAGGCAAGAGACCCAGTACTTC. As protein: CAWSEPLGRRQETQYF.

This clone was seen more than once but under ten times. The rearrangement joins TRBV7-3 to TRBJ2-2, with 7 bases lining up with TRBD1. J gave up 2 bases and V 5 bases, and 8 bases lay outside the gene matches. This CDR3 comprises 16 residues. Germline values: CDR1 SGHTA, CDR2 FQGTGA. CDR3 amino acids: CASSNPGQTNTGELFF. CDR3 nucleotides: TGTGCCAGCAGCAACCCGGGACAGACTAACACCGGGGAGCTGTTTTTT. The full variable domain, in which reference TRBV7-3 and TRBJ2-2 provide the parts outside the CDR3, is GAGVSQTPSNKVTEKGKYVELRCDPISGHTALYWYRQSLGQGPEFLIYFQGTGAADDSGLPNDRFFAVRPEGSVSTLKIQRTERGDSAVYLCASSNPGQTNTGELFFGEGSRLTVL.

The gene calls are TRBV18 and TRBJ1-1; D is ambiguous. The CDR3 totals 13 residues. Germline V gene lookup returns CDR1 KGHSH and CDR2 LQKENI. In DNA form, the CDR3 reads TGTGCTATCCGAGAGGGTTTGAACACTGAAGCTTTCTTT. Translated: CAIREGLNTEAFF.

Worth noting for this clone: Other DNA sequences in the same sample also yield this CDR3. The chain employs TRBV10-3 and TRBJ2-7; D call uncertain. Germline lookup yields CDR1 ENHRY and CDR2 SYGVKD. The CDR3 is made up of 14 amino acids. Trimming removed 0 bases from V and 4 bases from J, with 10 bases in between. The CDR3 protein is CAISESGAAYEQYF. The DNA of the CDR3 is TGTGCCATCAGTGAGTCCGGCGCAGCGTACGAGCAGTACTTC.

This chain joins TRBV7-9 and TRBJ2-3; 12 bases match TRBD2. Trimming at V came to 3 bases and at J to 2 bases, leaving 3 bases not matched to a gene. CDR3 length equals 16 residues. From germline, CDR1 is SEHNR and CDR2 FQNEAQ (reference sequence). This CDR3 is CASSFPSGRVTDTQYF. CDR3 nucleotide sequence: TGTGCCAGCAGCTTCCCTAGCGGGAGGGTCACAGATACGCAGTATTTT.

The V call is TRBV7-2, the J call TRBJ1-1, with 8 nucleotides matching TRBD1. This CDR3 spans 15 amino acids. Trimming at V came to 2 bases and at J to 5 bases, leaving 7 bases not matched to a gene. From germline, CDR1 is SGHTA and CDR2 FQGNSA. The CDR3 protein is CASSLIQGAQTEAFF. The CDR3 DNA reads as TGTGCCAGCAGCTTAATCCAGGGGGCGCAGACTGAAGCTTTCTTT.

This clone was detected ten times or more. The J gene is TRBJ2-7, the V gene TRBV6-5; a possible D gene is TRBD1 (5 bases). The V end was cut by 3 bases, the J end by 5 bases, with 8 bases between. Germline V CDR1 and CDR2: MNHEY, SVGAGI. This CDR3 has 12 residues. CDR3 nucleotides: TGTGCCAGCAGTTATTGGGGCCACGAGCAGTACTTC. Its protein product is CASSYWGHEQYF.

The genes are TRBV11-2 and TRBJ2-7; D gene unclear. The V gene's germline CDR1 is SGHAT and CDR2 FQNNGV. V was clipped by 5 bases and J by 5 bases, with 16 bases between them. The length of the CDR3 is 14 residues. The CDR3 sequence is CASSKRASSDEQYF. In DNA, the CDR3 is TGTGCCAGCAGCAAACGGGCCAGTTCGGACGAGCAGTACTTC.

In this sample, this clone turned up a few times. The same CDR3 can be traced to other DNA sequences in this sample. V gene TRBV20-1 combines with J gene TRBJ2-2; D ambiguous. The CDR3 totals 11 residues. Germline loops: CDR1 DFQATT, CDR2 SNEGSKA (reference sequence). V lost 4 bases and J 4 bases, leaving 4 bases between the germline ends. The CDR3 DNA reads as TGCAGTGCTATTCGCACCGGGGAGCTGTTTTTT. It is translated as CSAIRTGELFF.

This clone was picked up one time. The J gene is TRBJ1-1, the V gene TRBV19; 9 positions match TRBD1. The CDR3 sequence is 13 residues long. Germline V gives CDR1 LNHDA, CDR2 SQIVND (reference sequence). V lost 8 bases and J lost 1; bases outside the gene matches: 2. CDR3 bases: TGTGCCAGTCAGGGACAGGGGAACACTGAAGCTTTCTTT. Translation gives CASQGQGNTEAFF.

The chain has TRBV4-3 and TRBJ2-3, with a weak D call TRBD1 (5 bases). Germline CDR1 is LGHNA and CDR2 is YSLEER. The V end was cut by 2 bases, the J end by 4 bases, with 13 bases between. The CDR3 has 15 residues. CDR3 in amino acids: CASSQRQGLADTQYF. Here the CDR3 DNA reads TGCGCCAGCAGCCAACGGCAGGGCCTCGCAGATACGCAGTATTTT.

The gene calls are TRBV10-3 and TRBJ2-2; no definite D call. The germline V and J ends were trimmed by 4 bases and 1 base, with 7 bases remaining between them. CDR3 size: 14 residues. The germline V gene has CDR1 ENHRY and CDR2 SYGVKD. The CDR3: CAISGSGNTGELFF. CDR3 bases: TGTGCCATCAGTGGTAGTGGGAACACCGGGGAGCTGTTTTTT.

The chain is built from TRBV19 and TRBJ2-2, with 8 bases that match TRBD2. V was clipped by 3 bases and J by 5 bases; unmatched bases: 5. Germline CDR1 and CDR2: LNHDA and SQIVND (reference sequence). The CDR3 has 15 residues. CDR3 region: CASSMSGSRTGELFF. In DNA, the CDR3 is TGTGCCAGTAGTATGAGCGGGAGCCGAACCGGGGAGCTGTTTTTT.

Written as DNA, the CDR3 is TGTGCCAGCAGCTCCCTTAGACGGGAGAGGTTCAATGAGCAGTTCTTC. It translates to CASSSLRRERFNEQFF. The V and J genes are TRBV11-3 and TRBJ2-1; weak D call: TRBD2 (6 bases). Germline assignment: CDR1 SGHNT and CDR2 YENEEA. The CDR3 totals 16 residues. The V end was cut by 4 bases, the J end by 6 bases, with 19 bases between.

This clone has only a few counts. V usage is TRBV6-4 and J usage is TRBJ2-2; D is ambiguous. The length of the CDR3 is 13 residues. Germline V gene lookup returns CDR1 MRHNA and CDR2 SNTAGT. V lost 2 bases, J lost 4 bases, and 5 bases lay in between. CDR3 DNA: TGTGCCAGCAGTGACAGGGCCACCGGGGAGCTGTTTTTT. It encodes CASSDRATGELFF.

The J gene is TRBJ1-5, the V gene TRBV7-2, with D perhaps TRBD1 (6 bases). Germline values: CDR1 SGHTA, CDR2 FQGNSA. Between the trimmed V and J ends, which lost 5 bases and 0 bases, there was a span of 8 bases. The CDR3 extends over 14 amino acids. The CDR3 nucleotides read TGTGCCAGCAGCCACAGGGATAGCAATCAGCCCCAGCATTTT. Protein: CASSHRDSNQPQHF.

This clone appeared a few times. The rearrangement links TRBV9 to TRBJ2-1, with unresolved D. V was cut by 0 bases and J by 5 bases, with 12 bases left in between. Germline CDR1 is SGDLS and CDR2 is YYNGEE. There are 15 residues in the CDR3. The CDR3 loop is CASSVDGLTNNEQFF. CDR3 coding DNA: TGTGCCAGCAGCGTAGACGGGCTAACGAACAATGAGCAGTTCTTC. The whole variable domain, remainder taken from reference TRBV9 and TRBJ2-1, is DSGVTQTPKHLITATGQRVTLRCSPRSGDLSVYWYQQSLDQGLQFLIQYYNGEERAKGNILERFSAQQFPDLHSELNLSSLELGDSALYFCASSVDGLTNNEQFFGPGTRLTVL.